The T cell receptor beta chain described here comes from a study of PD-1 blockade in classical Hodgkin lymphoma. Overall study results and limits: Underlying causes for the observed repertoire differences were not defined, possibly disease activity or prior therapy. The diversity seen at baseline in complete responders resembled that of newly diagnosed patients.

TCRdb's table, derived via immunoSEQ multiplex PCR, lists solely in-frame clones and lacks some. The sample consists of tens of thousands of clones, 70% to 90% of them appearing once. Time point in this sample: cycle 4 day 1 (C4D1), after less than 7 weeks of nivolumab. Exposure to brentuximab vedotin varied, and each patient had relapsed following autologous stem cell transplantation. The CDR3 contains 15 residues. The J segment lost 1 base and the V segment lost 5 bases, leaving 3 bases of the junction unmatched. The germline V gene has CDR1 SSHAT and CDR2 FNYEAQ (reference sequence). As for this clone: Antigen specificity is unknown.

The sequence derives from a human donor with classical Hodgkin lymphoma. The sample was peripheral blood mononuclear cells (PBMCs), taken before the fourth cycle of nivolumab. The rearrangement joins TRBV7-7 to TRBJ2-2; 8 bases agree with TRBD1. The CDR3 sequence: CASSPGTGNTGELFF. The CDR3 DNA reads TGTGCCAGCAGCCCCGGGACAGGGAACACCGGGGAGCTGTTTTTT.